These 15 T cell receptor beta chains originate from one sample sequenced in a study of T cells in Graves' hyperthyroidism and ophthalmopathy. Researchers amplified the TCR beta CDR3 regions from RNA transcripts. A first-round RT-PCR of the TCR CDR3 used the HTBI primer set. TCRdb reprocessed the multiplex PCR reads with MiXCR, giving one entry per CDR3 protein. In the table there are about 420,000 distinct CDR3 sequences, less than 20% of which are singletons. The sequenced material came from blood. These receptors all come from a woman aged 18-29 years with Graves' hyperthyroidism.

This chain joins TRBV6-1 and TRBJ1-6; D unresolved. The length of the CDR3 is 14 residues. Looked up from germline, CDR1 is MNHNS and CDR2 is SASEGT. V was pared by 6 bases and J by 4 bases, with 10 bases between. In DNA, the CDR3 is TGTGCCAGCAGGCACCAGCAATATAATTCACCCCTCCACTTT. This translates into CASRHQQYNSPLHF.

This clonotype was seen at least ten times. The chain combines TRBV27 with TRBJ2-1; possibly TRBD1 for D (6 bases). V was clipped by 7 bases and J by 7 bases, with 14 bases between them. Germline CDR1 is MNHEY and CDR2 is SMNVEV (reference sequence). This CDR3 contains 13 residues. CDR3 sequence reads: CASMDSLSNEQFF. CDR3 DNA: TGTGCCAGCATGGACAGTTTGAGTAATGAGCAGTTCTTC.

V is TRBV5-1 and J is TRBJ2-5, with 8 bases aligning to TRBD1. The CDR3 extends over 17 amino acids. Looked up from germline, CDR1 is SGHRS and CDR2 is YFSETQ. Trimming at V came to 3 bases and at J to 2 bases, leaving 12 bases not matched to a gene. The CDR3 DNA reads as TGCGCCAGCAGCTCGGGGACGGGACAGGCGTTTCAAGAGACCCAGTACTTC. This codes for CASSSGTGQAFQETQYF. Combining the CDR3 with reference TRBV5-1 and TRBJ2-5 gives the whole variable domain KAGVTQTPRYLIKTRGQQVTLSCSPISGHRSVSWYQQTPGQGLQFLFEYFSETQRNKGNFPGRFSGRQFSNSRSEMNVSTLELGDSALYLCASSSGTGQAFQETQYFGPGTRLLVL.

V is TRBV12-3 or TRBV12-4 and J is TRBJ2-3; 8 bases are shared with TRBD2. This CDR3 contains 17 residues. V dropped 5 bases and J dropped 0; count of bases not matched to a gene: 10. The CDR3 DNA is TGTGCCAGCAGTCCACCGTGGGGCGGGAGGAGCACAGATACGCAGTATTTT. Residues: CASSPPWGGRSTDTQYF.

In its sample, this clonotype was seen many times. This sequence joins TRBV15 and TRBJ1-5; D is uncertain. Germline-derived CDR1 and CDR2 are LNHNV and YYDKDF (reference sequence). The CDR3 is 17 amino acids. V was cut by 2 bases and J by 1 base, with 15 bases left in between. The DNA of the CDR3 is TGTGCCACCAGCAGACCCTTCTCCGCGGACAGCAATCAGCCCCAGCATTTT. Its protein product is CATSRPFSADSNQPQHF.

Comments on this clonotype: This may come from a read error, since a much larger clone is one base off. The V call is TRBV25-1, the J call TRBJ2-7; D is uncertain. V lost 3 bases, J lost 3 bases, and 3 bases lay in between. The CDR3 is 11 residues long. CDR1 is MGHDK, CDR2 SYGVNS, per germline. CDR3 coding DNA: TGTGCCAGCAGTGAGCGCTACGAGCAGTACTTC. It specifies CASSERYEQYF.

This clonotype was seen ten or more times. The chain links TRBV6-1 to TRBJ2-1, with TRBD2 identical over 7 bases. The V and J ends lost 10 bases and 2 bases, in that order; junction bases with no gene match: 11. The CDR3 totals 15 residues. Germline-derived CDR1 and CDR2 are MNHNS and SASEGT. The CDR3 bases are TGTGCCATCCTTATGGGGAGGGCGGCCTACAATGAGCAGTTCTTC. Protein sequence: CAILMGRAAYNEQFF.

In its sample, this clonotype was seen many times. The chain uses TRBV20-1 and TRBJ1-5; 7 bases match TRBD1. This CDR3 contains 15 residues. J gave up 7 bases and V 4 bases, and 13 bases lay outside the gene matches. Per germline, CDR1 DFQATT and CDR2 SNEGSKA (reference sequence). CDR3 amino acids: CSATLTGKRDQPQHF. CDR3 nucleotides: TGCAGTGCTACCCTGACAGGGAAGAGAGACCAGCCCCAGCATTTT.

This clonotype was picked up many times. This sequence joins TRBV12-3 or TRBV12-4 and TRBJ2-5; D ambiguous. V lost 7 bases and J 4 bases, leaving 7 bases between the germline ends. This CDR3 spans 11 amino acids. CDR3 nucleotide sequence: TGTGCCAGCACCAGAGGAGAGACCCAGTACTTC. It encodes CASTRGETQYF.

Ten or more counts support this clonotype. CDR3: CASSPNLGSHGEQYF. DNA of the CDR3: TGTGCCAGTAGTCCTAATCTAGGCTCCCACGGCGAGCAGTACTTC. The chain uses TRBV19 and TRBJ2-7, with D uncertain. Looked up from germline, CDR1 is LNHDA and CDR2 is SQIVND (reference sequence). V lost 5 bases and J lost 6, with 20 bases in between. The CDR3 totals 15 residues.

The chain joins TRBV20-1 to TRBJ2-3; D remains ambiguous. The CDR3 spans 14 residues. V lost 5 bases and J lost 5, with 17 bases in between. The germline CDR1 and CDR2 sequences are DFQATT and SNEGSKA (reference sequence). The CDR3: CSAEKSGFVDTQYF. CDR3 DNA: TGCAGTGCTGAGAAGTCGGGCTTCGTAGATACGCAGTATTTT.

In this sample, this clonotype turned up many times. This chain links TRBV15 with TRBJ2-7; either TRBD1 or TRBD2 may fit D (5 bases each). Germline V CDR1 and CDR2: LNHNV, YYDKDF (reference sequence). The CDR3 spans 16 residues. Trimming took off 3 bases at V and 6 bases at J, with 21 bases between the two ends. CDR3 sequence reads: CATSRGLGGGGFEQYF. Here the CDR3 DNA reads TGTGCCACCAGCAGGGGTCTCGGTGGGGGTGGATTCGAGCAGTACTTC.

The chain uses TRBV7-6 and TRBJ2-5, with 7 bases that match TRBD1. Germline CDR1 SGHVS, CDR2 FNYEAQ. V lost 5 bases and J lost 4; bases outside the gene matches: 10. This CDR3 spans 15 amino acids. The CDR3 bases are TGTGCCAGCAGCCTATCGGACAGGTTTATAGAGACCCAGTACTTC. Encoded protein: CASSLSDRFIETQYF. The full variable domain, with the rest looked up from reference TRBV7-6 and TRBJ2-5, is GAGVSQSPRYKVTKRGQDVALRCDPISGHVSLYWYRQALGQGPEFLTYFNYEAQQDKSGLPNDRFSAERPEGSISTLTIQRTEQRDSAMYRCASSLSDRFIETQYFGPGTRLLVL.

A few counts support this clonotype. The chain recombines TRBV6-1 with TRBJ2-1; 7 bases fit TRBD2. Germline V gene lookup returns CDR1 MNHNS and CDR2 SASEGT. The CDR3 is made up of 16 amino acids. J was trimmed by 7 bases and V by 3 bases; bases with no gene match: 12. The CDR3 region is CASSDSTEGGSNEQFF. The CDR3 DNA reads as TGTGCCAGCAGTGACTCCACCGAGGGCGGGAGTAATGAGCAGTTCTTC.

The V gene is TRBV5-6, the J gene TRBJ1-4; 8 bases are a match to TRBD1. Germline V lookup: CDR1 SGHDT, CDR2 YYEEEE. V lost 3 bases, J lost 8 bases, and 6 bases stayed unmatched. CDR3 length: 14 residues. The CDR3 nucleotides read TGTGCCAGCAGCTACGGACAGGGTAGGGAAAAACTGTTTTTT. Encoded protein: CASSYGQGREKLFF.